Sequencing of this T cell receptor beta chain was carried out in a study of OX40 agonist ivuxolimab in advanced cancers. Study-level information: Dose-escalation patients suffered from hepatocellular carcinoma, melanoma, renal cell or head and neck cancer.

V was trimmed by 5 bases and J by 4 bases, leaving 15 bases between them. The germline gives CDR1 MGHRA, CDR2 YSYEKL. The CDR3 sequence is 14 residues long. Regarding the study as a whole: The antigens recognized by the expanded peripheral T cells, that is their antigen specificity, were not determined. Clones of CD4+ and CD8+ blood T cells grew by week 6 at doses of 0.1 to 3.0 mg/kg.

On this clone: Its specificity is unknown.

Collection of blood occurred at baseline, at cycle 4 day 1, and at cycle 7 day 1. Repertoires were generated with immunoSEQ multiplex PCR, while TCRdb's copy carries only in-frame clones and drops some. The data contain some 67,000 clones, 70% to 90% of them seen just once; the ten biggest clones take up approximately 0.3%. The sample in question was CD4+ or CD8+ T cells sorted from blood, obtained in a trial of the OX40 agonist ivuxolimab. The receptor's source is an adult with an advanced solid tumor such as melanoma, head and neck, liver or kidney cancer. The chain has TRBV4-1 and TRBJ2-7, with D perhaps assigned TRBD1 or TRBD2 (5 bases each). The CDR3 DNA sequence: TGCGCCAGCAGCTGGGACCTTGATGGGTACGAGCAGTACTTC. It is translated as CASSWDLDGYEQYF.